The TCR beta chain described here comes from a study of control samples from healthy donors and cancer patients. TCRdb's copy holds only in-frame clones and misses some; the assay was immunoSEQ multiplex PCR. The sample lists about 160,000 clones; approximately 92% were seen once. The sample was blood. The receptor comes from a woman aged 60 to 75 in good health.

The CDR3 DNA is TGCGCCAGCAGTGGAAACAGGGGGAGTCCTAATGAAAAACTGTTTTTT. Its translation: CASSGNRGSPNEKLFF. The chain recombines TRBV10-2 with TRBJ1-4; 8 nucleotides line up with TRBD1. This CDR3 comprises 16 residues. J lost 3 bases, V lost 4 bases, and 7 bases had no gene match. Germline-derived CDR1 and CDR2 are WSHSY and SAAADI.